Described below is a single TCR beta chain sequence and its context. Its antigen remains unidentified. These data come from a study of shared clonotypes between healthy human individuals. Study findings and constraints: Researchers sampled blood only, noting tissue repertoires likely differ.

Sequenced by immunoSEQ multiplex PCR; TCRdb stores in-frame clones only, minus some. The sample includes roughly 110,000 clones, around 71% of them seen just once. The CDR3 totals 15 residues. CDR1 is MDHEN and CDR2 is SYDVKM in the germline V gene. V lost 2 bases, J lost 2 bases, and 13 bases lay in between. The TCR sequence derives from a woman aged 30 to 39 in good health. V gene TRBV28 combines with J gene TRBJ2-7, with D possibly matching TRBD2 (5 bases). Sequencing was done on a sample of memory CD8+ T cells sorted from blood. Subset denoted: CD45RO+ cells pooled with CCR7-negative TemRA cells. The CDR3 loop reads CASSLEGREPYEQYF. DNA of the CDR3: TGTGCCAGCAGTTTAGAGGGTAGGGAACCCTACGAGCAGTACTTC.